Listed below are T cell receptor beta chains from one sample, sequenced in a study of blood T cell repertoires in COVID-19. Repertoires were generated with immunoSEQ multiplex PCR, while TCRdb's copy carries only in-frame clones and drops some. The table shows more than 200,000 clones, with around nine tenths occurring only once. The sample consisted of peripheral blood. The receptors derive from a woman aged 60-75 years with COVID-19, enrolled during active disease. CDR3s include the opening cysteine and the closing phenylalanine or tryptophan. The D gene is left open where the match is weak. Size is omitted from some rows. Given values are once, few, many or a class for expanded clones.

>TRBD2|TRBV5-5|.|TRBJ2-1
TGTGCCAGCAGGCCCACACCGGTTAGCGGGAGGAGCTACAATGAGCAGTTCTTC
CASRPTPVSGRSYNEQFF
>TRBD1|TRBV4-1|.|TRBJ2-4
TGCGCCAGCAGCCACGGGACAGGGGGCAAAAACATTCAGTACTTC
CASSHGTGGKNIQYF
>.|TRBV10-3|once|TRBJ2-1
TGTGCCATCAAACGGGAAGCCTACAATGAGCAGTTCTTC
CAIKREAYNEQFF
>.|TRBV5-1|.|TRBJ1-1
TGCGCCAGCAGCCTTGACAAGAACACTGAAGCTTTCTTT
CASSLDKNTEAFF
>TRBD1|TRBV11-2|.|TRBJ1-1
TGTGCCAGCAGCCTGACAGGGTACACTGAAGCTTTCTTT
CASSLTGYTEAFF
>TRBD1|TRBV6-2/TRBV6-3|.|TRBJ1-1
TGTGCCAGCAGCCGGGGACAGGGTGAAGCTTTCTTT
CASSRGQGEAFF
>TRBD2|TRBV13|.|TRBJ2-1
TGTGCCAGCAGCCACGGGACTAGCGGTTACAATGAGCAGTTCTTC
CASSHGTSGYNEQFF
>.|TRBV14|.|TRBJ2-2
TGTGCCTCAAAAAACACCGGGGAGCTGTTTTTT
CASKNTGELFF
>.|TRBV28|.|TRBJ2-7
TGTGCCAGCAGATACGGACAGCGTCCCTACGAGCAGTACTTC
CASRYGQRPYEQYF
>TRBD2|TRBV7-3|.|TRBJ2-3
TGTGCCAGCAGCTTATGGGCGGGAGGAACTAGCACAGATACGCAGTATTTT
CASSLWAGGTSTDTQYF
>TRBD2|TRBV28|.|TRBJ2-7
TGTGCCAGCAGTTCCCAAGCGGGAGGCTCCTACGAGCAGTACTTC
CASSSQAGGSYEQYF
>.|TRBV9|.|TRBJ1-2
TGTGCCAGCAGCGTAGAGGGGACATCTCTCGGCTACACCTTC
CASSVEGTSLGYTF
>.|TRBV6-2/TRBV6-3|.|TRBJ1-2
TGTGCCAGCAGCCATGGGGCCCCCTATGGCTACACCTTC
CASSHGAPYGYTF
>TRBD1|TRBV15|.|TRBJ2-2
TGTGCCACCAGGGATGGACAGGCAGGAGCCGCTACCGGGGAGCTGTTTTTT
CATRDGQAGAATGELFF
>TRBD2|TRBV18|.|TRBJ2-1
TGTGCCAGCTCACCGTATGCGGGAGCGGAGCAGTTCTTC
CASSPYAGAEQFF
>TRBD2|TRBV14|.|TRBJ2-3
TGTGCCAGCAGCGAAAGCGGGAGGGCCTATGAGCAGTATTTT
CASSESGRAYEQYF
>.|TRBV4-1|few|TRBJ2-1
TGCGCCAGCAGCCATCCACTACGACAGGACAATGAGCAGTTCTTC
CASSHPLRQDNEQFF
>.|TRBV27|.|TRBJ2-5
TGTGCCAGCAGTTTTAGGAGGCAGGTCAACCTCCAAGAGACCCAGTACTTC
CASSFRRQVNLQETQYF
>TRBD2|TRBV5-1|.|TRBJ2-1
TGCGCCAGCAGCTTGGGACGGGGACTAGCGGGGAACAATGAGCAGTTCTTC
CASSLGRGLAGNNEQFF
>TRBD2|TRBV5-4|many|TRBJ2-2
TGTGCCAGCAGCCGGCGGGGGTTCGGCGGGGAGCTGTTTTTT
CASSRRGFGGELFF
>TRBD2|TRBV30|.|TRBJ2-3
TGTGCCTGGAGTGAATCAAGCGGGGGCAGAGATACGCAGTATTTT
CAWSESSGGRDTQYF
>.|TRBV5-4|.|TRBJ1-2
TGTGCCAGCAGCGGACGGACAGCGGGATTCTATGGCTACACCTTC
CASSGRTAGFYGYTF
>.|TRBV19|.|TRBJ2-3
TGTGCCAGCCGAGCGGGGAGGGGGACAGATACGCAGTATTTT
CASRAGRGTDTQYF
>TRBD1|TRBV3-1/TRBV3-2|.|TRBJ1-6
TGTGCCAGCAGCCAACACGGGACAGGGGCGGTTTCACCCCTCCACTTT
CASSQHGTGAVSPLHF
>TRBD1|TRBV28|.|TRBJ1-5
TGTGCCAGCAGGGACAGGGGCGGCAATCAGCCCCAGCATTTT
CASRDRGGNQPQHF
>TRBD1|TRBV18|.|TRBJ1-5
TGTGCCAGCTCAGGACAGGGGGATCAGCCCCAGCATTTT
CASSGQGDQPQHF
>TRBD2|TRBV28|.|TRBJ2-1
TGTGCCAGCAGGGGGACTAGCGGGCGGGGGGGGCGGGGTTACAATGAGCAGTTCTTC
CASRGTSGRGGRGYNEQFF
>.|TRBV11-2|few|TRBJ1-1
TGTGCCAGCAGCCACGGGACTTACACTGAAGCTTTCTTT
CASSHGTYTEAFF
>TRBD1|TRBV11-2|few|TRBJ1-6
TGTGCCAGCAGCTTAAGGGACAGGGCTAATTCACCCCTCCACTTT
CASSLRDRANSPLHF
>TRBD2|TRBV6-6|.|TRBJ2-1
TGTGCCAGCATTACGAGCGGGAGGAGGAATGAGCAGTTCTTC
CASITSGRRNEQFF
>TRBD1|TRBV4-3|.|TRBJ2-5
TGCGCCAGCAGCCAAGACAGGGGGAAGACCCAGTACTTC
CASSQDRGKTQYF
>TRBD1|TRBV12-5|.|TRBJ2-1
TGTGCTAGTGGATCCGGGACAGGGGGGATAAATGAGCAGTTCTTC
CASGSGTGGINEQFF
>.|TRBV6-6|.|TRBJ1-2
TGTGCCAGCACGGAAAGGGGATCTAACTATGGCTACACCTTC
CASTERGSNYGYTF
>TRBD1|TRBV18|.|TRBJ1-5
TGTGCCAGCTCACCAGGGACAGAGCGCAATCAGCCCCAGCATTTT
CASSPGTERNQPQHF
>.|TRBV12-3/TRBV12-4|.|TRBJ1-1
TGTGCCAGCAGTCCCAGAGGTTACACTGAAGCTTTCTTT
CASSPRGYTEAFF
>TRBD1|TRBV9|.|TRBJ2-2
TGTGCCAGCAGCGTAGGAGACAGGGGTTTCGGGGAGCTGTTTTTT
CASSVGDRGFGELFF
>.|TRBV9|.|TRBJ1-3
TGTGCCAGCAGCCCCCGACAGTTTCTGAGCTCTGGAAACACCATATATTTT
CASSPRQFLSSGNTIYF
>TRBD2|TRBV20-1|few|TRBJ2-1
TGCAGTGCTAGTTCTCCGGGACTAGCGGGAGTGAATGAGCAGTTCTTC
CSASSPGLAGVNEQFF
>.|TRBV28|.|TRBJ1-6
TGTGCCAGCAGTTTCCGTGTCCCTAGCTCCTATAATTCACCCCTCCACTTT
CASSFRVPSSYNSPLHF
>.|TRBV20-1|.|TRBJ2-7
TGCAGTGCTCCTATCCACTACGAGCAGTACTTC
CSAPIHYEQYF
>.|TRBV19|.|TRBJ2-2
TGTGCCAGTAGTAATGTGGGGGGCACCGGGGAGCTGTTTTTT
CASSNVGGTGELFF
>TRBD1|TRBV28|.|TRBJ1-5
TGTGCCAGCAGTTTGATAGGACAGGGAAATCAGCCCCAGCATTTT
CASSLIGQGNQPQHF
>TRBD1|TRBV5-8|.|TRBJ1-2
TGTGCCAGCAGCTTGGTAGGGACAGGGGGCTCTGGCTACACCTTC
CASSLVGTGGSGYTF
>TRBD2|TRBV27|few|TRBJ2-1
TGTGCCAGCAGTTTATGGGGGAGGGCCGACTTAAATGAGCAGTTCTTC
CASSLWGRADLNEQFF
>.|TRBV6-2/TRBV6-3|few|TRBJ2-7
TGTGCCAGCAGTTACTTAGCACAGGCCTACGAGCAGTACTTC
CASSYLAQAYEQYF
>.|TRBV5-5|.|TRBJ1-4
TGTGCCAGCAGCTTGCGACAGATTAATGAAAAACTGTTTTTT
CASSLRQINEKLFF
>.|TRBV4-3|.|TRBJ1-2
TGCGCCAGCAGCCAAGATCGCACCCCTAGTGGCTACACCTTC
CASSQDRTPSGYTF
>TRBD2|TRBV11-1|.|TRBJ2-1
TGTGCCAGCAGCTTAAAAGCGGGGTACTACAATGAGCAGTTCTTC
CASSLKAGYYNEQFF
>TRBD2|TRBV5-4|once|TRBJ2-5
TGTGCCAGCAGCGGCACGGGACTAGCTTCGGAGACCCAGTACTTC
CASSGTGLASETQYF
>TRBD2|TRBV11-2|.|TRBJ2-1
TGTGCCAGCAGCTGGGGGGTGGCGGGAGGCTCCTACAATGAGCAGTTCTTC
CASSWGVAGGSYNEQFF
>TRBD2|TRBV6-6|.|TRBJ2-2
TGTGCCAGCGGGGTGCCGGGAGGGAACACCGGGGAGCTGTTTTTT
CASGVPGGNTGELFF
>TRBD1|TRBV11-3|few|TRBJ2-7
TGTGCCAGCAGCTCTAGGGGACAGGGGGGCTACGAGCAGTACTTC
CASSSRGQGGYEQYF
>.|TRBV6-5|.|TRBJ1-4
TGTGCCAGCAGTTTGGTCCGGGGGGCAAATGAAAAACTGTTTTTT
CASSLVRGANEKLFF
>TRBD2|TRBV5-1|.|TRBJ2-1
TGCGCCAGCAGTAGGGGACTAGCGGGAACTTCCAATGAGCAGTTCTTC
CASSRGLAGTSNEQFF
>TRBD1|TRBV29-1|.|TRBJ1-1
TGCAGCGTTGACAGGGGGCAGAACACTGAAGCTTTCTTT
CSVDRGQNTEAFF
>TRBD2|TRBV7-3|.|TRBJ2-1
TGTGCCAGCAGCTTAGGGGGACTAGCGGGAGGGCCGAACAATGAGCAGTTCTTC
CASSLGGLAGGPNNEQFF
>.|TRBV12-3/TRBV12-4|.|TRBJ1-5
TGTGCCAGCAGAGTCGCCGGTCAGCCCCAGCATTTT
CASRVAGQPQHF
>TRBD1|TRBV24-1|.|TRBJ1-2
TGTGCCACCAGTGCGTCAGGGGGTCAGTATGGCTACACCTTC
CATSASGGQYGYTF
>.|TRBV18|.|TRBJ1-2
TGTGCCAGCTCACCAAGGTCAGGTGGGGCCTATGGCTACACCTTC
CASSPRSGGAYGYTF
>.|TRBV29-1|.|TRBJ2-3
TGCAGCGTTGAATCGAGTCACCTAGATACGCAGTATTTT
CSVESSHLDTQYF